This TCR beta chain was documented in a study of blood T cell repertoires in COVID-19. The method was immunoSEQ multiplex PCR; TCRdb's version includes in-frame clones alone and lacks a portion of them. Of fewer than 250,000 clones in the sample, over 80% are singletons; the top ten hold just over 2.5%. V dropped 7 bases and J dropped 2 bases, with 10 bases sitting between them. This CDR3 comprises 13 residues. CDR1 and CDR2 (germline): LGHNA, YNFKEQ. Recruitment covered roughly 24 US areas and drew participants whose ages spanned roughly 18 to 89 years. This clone was seen only once. This chain connects TRBV4-2 to TRBJ2-3; TRBD2 might be the D (5 bases). Sequenced material: PBMCs or T cells enriched from blood (not recorded which). The clonotype originates from a woman younger than 45 with acute COVID-19. The CDR3 is CASKSGFTDTQYF. The DNA for the CDR3 is TGTGCCAGCAAAAGCGGTTTCACAGATACGCAGTATTTT.